The 17 T cell receptor beta chains below come from one sample, sequenced in a study of glioma-infiltrating T cells. Using RNA template, CDR3s of TCR alpha and beta were amplified with iRepertoire arm-PCR. TCRdb re-called the multiplex PCR reads with MiXCR, one entry per CDR3 protein. The top ten hold roughly 20% of the sample, which has about 140,000 distinct CDR3 sequences, about 39% seen once. The sample was glioma tissue, nonneoplastic brain tissue, or PBMCs (not recorded which). Source of these receptors: a human donor with low-grade glioma or glioblastoma, undergoing nonglioma brain surgery, or in good health (not recorded which).

This clonotype was observed many times. The J gene is TRBJ2-7, the V gene TRBV6-1; D perhaps matches TRBD2 (5 bases). From germline, CDR1 is MNHNS and CDR2 SASEGT. The CDR3 extends over 13 amino acids. V was shortened by 6 bases and J by 12 bases, with 21 bases between the two germline ends. The CDR3 region is CASRIGPLLRGYF. The CDR3 DNA sequence: TGTGCCAGCAGGATCGGACCACTGCTTCGGGGGTACTTC.

The sample holds many counts of this clonotype. The J gene is TRBJ2-1, the V gene TRBV6-6; tentatively, D is TRBD2 (5 bases). V gave up 0 bases and J gave up 8 bases, with 11 bases separating them. CDR1 MNHNY and CDR2 SVGAGI come from the germline V gene (reference sequence). The CDR3 covers 14 residues. CDR3 amino acids: CASSYSPGTDEQFF. The CDR3 DNA sequence: TGTGCCAGCAGTTACTCGCCGGGAACGGATGAGCAGTTCTTC.

The V call is TRBV7-2, the J call TRBJ2-3, with no clear D. Germline V lookup: CDR1 SGHTA, CDR2 FQGNSA. The V end lost 5 bases, the J end lost 2 bases, and 14 bases lay between the germline ends. The CDR3 is made up of 15 amino acids. CDR3: CASSPSYLNTDTQYF. The CDR3, as DNA: TGTGCCAGCAGCCCGAGCTATCTTAACACAGATACGCAGTATTTT.

Of note for this clonotype: The conserved phenylalanine or tryptophan normally closing the CDR3 is absent here, so this likely arose from a read error. This chain uses TRBV20-1 with TRBJ1-5; TRBD1 is a possible D gene (6 bases). This CDR3 region has 15 residues. Germline V gene data show CDR1 as DFQATT and CDR2 as SNEGSKA (reference sequence). V lost 3 bases and J lost 4, with 16 bases in between. This chain's CDR3 is CSARDSRGPNQPQHL. The CDR3 nucleotides are TGCAGTGCTAGGGACAGTCGGGGACCTAATCAGCCCCAGCATCTT.

The V gene is TRBV15, the J gene TRBJ1-1; weak D call: TRBD1 (5 bases). With 1 base removed from V and 7 bases from J, the gap between germline ends came to 16 bases. Germline CDR1 reads LNHNV; CDR2 reads YYDKDF (reference sequence). This CDR3 has 15 residues. For the CDR3, the DNA is TGTGCCACCAGCAGAGGCCGACAGATTATCAATGAAGCTTTCTTT. It translates to CATSRGRQIINEAFF.

This chain joins TRBV20-1 and TRBJ1-1, with a tentative D call TRBD1 (6 bases). The length of the CDR3 is 16 residues. The germline gives CDR1 DFQATT, CDR2 SNEGSKA (reference sequence). V was trimmed by 2 bases and J by 2 bases, leaving 18 bases between them. CDR3 protein: CSARSLIWGLNTEAFF. Written as DNA, the CDR3 is TGCAGTGCTAGAAGCCTTATTTGGGGGCTAAACACTGAAGCTTTCTTT.

This clonotype was counted between two and nine times. The V and J genes are TRBV27 and TRBJ1-5; no clear D gene. Germline CDR1 and CDR2: MNHEY and SMNVEV (reference sequence). The V and J ends lost 5 bases and 3 bases respectively, with 14 bases between them. The CDR3 length is 15 residues. The CDR3 DNA follows: TGTGCCAGCAGTCCCTGGGAGGGTAACAATCAGCCCCAGCATTTT. This gives the protein CASSPWEGNNQPQHF.

The chain is built from TRBV3-1 and TRBJ2-2, with 7 nucleotides matching TRBD2. The germline V gene encodes CDR1 LGHDT and CDR2 YNNKEL (reference sequence). The CDR3 extends over 15 amino acids. V was clipped by 4 bases and J by 1 base; unmatched bases: 3. CDR3 in DNA: TGTGCCAGCAGCCCTGGCGGGAGGAACACCGGGGAGCTGTTTTTT. Translation: CASSPGGRNTGELFF.

The J gene is TRBJ1-1, the V gene TRBV12-3 or TRBV12-4; D gene uncertain. This CDR3 spans 14 amino acids. Trimming left V 4 bases short and J 0 bases short, with 9 bases between. Written as DNA, the CDR3 is TGTGCCAGCAGTTACGTAGTTCTGAACACTGAAGCTTTCTTT. This sequence encodes CASSYVVLNTEAFF.

The CDR3 is CASSPQDRRGTEAFF. Written as DNA, the CDR3 is TGTGCCAGCAGTCCGCAAGACAGGAGGGGCACTGAAGCTTTCTTT. The V gene is TRBV6-2 or TRBV6-3, the J gene TRBJ1-1, with D possibly matching TRBD1 (6 bases). The CDR3 consists of 15 residues. The germline V gene has CDR1 MNHEY and CDR2 SVGEGT. Trimming stripped 5 bases from V and 4 bases from J, with 17 bases between.

This clonotype occurred a few times. This chain joins TRBV28 and TRBJ2-2; D is unresolved. The CDR3 runs to 13 residues. Trimming cost V 3 bases and J 1 base, with 3 bases left between them. Germline V lookup: CDR1 MDHEN, CDR2 SYDVKM. CDR3 nucleotides: TGTGCCAGCAGTTTCATGAACACCGGGGAGCTGTTTTTT. Its protein is CASSFMNTGELFF.

The sample holds a few counts of this clonotype. V usage is TRBV4-1 and J usage is TRBJ1-1; TRBD1 might be the D (5 bases). The V end was cut by 0 bases, the J end by 4 bases, with 12 bases between. The CDR3 has 15 amino acids. Germline V gives CDR1 MGHRA, CDR2 YSYEKL. CDR3 amino acids: CASSQEGDGGTEAFF. The CDR3 DNA sequence: TGCGCCAGCAGCCAAGAGGGGGACGGAGGCACTGAAGCTTTCTTT.

As regards this clonotype: The junction departs from germline at one end; a sequencing error may be responsible. V gene TRBV7-9 combines with J gene TRBJ2-3, with TRBD2 matching over 8 bases. The CDR3 length is 14 residues. Germline lookup yields CDR1 SEHNR and CDR2 FQNEAQ (reference sequence). The CDR3 loop reads CASRLAGPTDTQYF. The CDR3 DNA follows: TGTGCCAGCAGGTTAGCGGGACCCACAGATACGCAGTATTTT.

This chain joins TRBV7-2 and TRBJ2-3; 11 bases agree with TRBD2. CDR1 is SGHTA, CDR2 FQGNSA, per germline. V shed 4 bases, J shed 4 bases, and the junction held 10 bases outside the gene matches. CDR3 length: 17 residues. CDR3 region: CASSSYLAGGPADTQYF. DNA for the CDR3: TGTGCCAGCAGCTCTTACCTAGCGGGAGGCCCAGCAGATACGCAGTATTTT.

The sample holds a few counts of this clonotype. The chain is built from TRBV6-2 or TRBV6-3 and TRBJ2-2, with a weak D call TRBD2 (5 bases). Germline V CDR1 and CDR2: MNHEY, SVGEGT. The CDR3 consists of 13 residues. Trimming shortened V by 8 bases and J by 3 bases, and 10 bases separated the two germline ends. CDR3 in amino acids: CASSWRHTGELFF. CDR3 DNA sequence: TGTGCCAGCTCTTGGAGGCACACCGGGGAGCTGTTTTTT.

The gene calls are TRBV24-1 and TRBJ2-7, with 10 bases that match TRBD2. CDR1 is KGHDR, CDR2 SFDVKD, per germline. Unmatched junction bases numbered 9, after V lost 7 bases and J lost 10 bases. This CDR3 comprises 13 residues. The CDR3 loop reads CATSGSGTSAQYF. As DNA, the CDR3 is TGTGCCACCAGCGGATCCGGGACTAGCGCCCAGTACTTC.

This clonotype was seen once. A much bigger clone sits one base away, suggesting this may be a read error. The CDR3 coding sequence is TGTGCCACCAGCAGGTCCTCGGAAAGCGTGCAGTCCTTC. Protein product: CATSRSSESVQSF. The chain carries TRBV15 and TRBJ2-1; D is unclear. This CDR3 has 13 amino acids. The germline V gene has CDR1 LNHNV and CDR2 YYDKDF (reference sequence).